The 32 T cell receptor beta chains in this list originate from one sample, sequenced in a study of shared clonotypes between healthy human individuals. Sequenced by immunoSEQ multiplex PCR; TCRdb stores in-frame clones only, minus some. The repertoire has roughly 320,000 clones, roughly 84% of them found once; the top ten carry 15% to 20%. The specimen sequenced was memory CD8+ T cells sorted from blood. Subset in this sample: CD45RO+ cells pooled with CCR7-negative TemRA cells. The receptors shown here come from a man aged 18 to 30 in good health.

The sample holds a few counts of this clone. This CDR3 is also generated by other DNA sequences in the sample. V usage is TRBV6-5 and J usage is TRBJ2-5, with D unresolved. Per germline, CDR1 MNHEY and CDR2 SVGAGI. The CDR3 sequence is 15 residues long. V shed 7 bases and J shed 0 bases, with 15 bases lying between them. CDR3 residues: CASNPDHLYQETQYF. The CDR3, as DNA: TGTGCCAGCAACCCGGACCACCTGTACCAAGAGACCCAGTACTTC.

This clone was observed once. This chain links TRBV1 with TRBJ2-2; TRBD2 reflects the table's D call only, with no check against the DNA. TRBV1 is listed as a pseudogene. CDR3 size: 19 residues. CDR3 nucleotides: TGCACCAGCAGCCAAGATCAAAGGACTAGCGGGGGATTCACCGGGGAGCTGTTTTTT. Translated: CTSSQDQRTSGGFTGELFF.

The chain has TRBV11-3 and TRBJ2-7; no clear D. There are 15 residues in the CDR3. Trimming took 1 base from V and 5 from J, leaving 15 bases between them. CDR1 SGHNT and CDR2 YENEEA come from the germline V gene. In nucleotides, the CDR3 is TGTGCCAGCAGCTTAGTGATAACCGGACGGGACGAGCAGTACTTC. Translating gives CASSLVITGRDEQYF.

The count of this clone is one. The CDR3 sequence: CASSYFPGGPDTQYF. The CDR3 bases are TGTGCCAGCAGTTACTTCCCCGGGGGCCCAGATACGCAGTATTTT. The chain combines TRBV6-5 with TRBJ2-3, with D possibly called TRBD1 or TRBD2 (6 bases each). With 1 base removed from V and 4 bases from J, the gap between germline ends came to 12 bases. This CDR3 is 15 amino acids long. Germline V CDR1 and CDR2: MNHEY, SVGAGI.

The V gene is TRBV27, the J gene TRBJ2-7, with 10 bases fitting TRBD1. With 1 base clipped from V and 6 bases from J, the junction kept 9 bases outside the gene matches. Per the germline V gene, CDR1 is MNHEY and CDR2 is SMNVEV (reference sequence). CDR3 length: 16 residues. CDR3 sequence (DNA): TGTGCCAGCAGTTTATACCCAGGGACAGGGGTCCCCGAGCAGTACTTC. Its translation is CASSLYPGTGVPEQYF.

The V call is TRBV10-3, the J call TRBJ2-2; 10 nucleotides agree with TRBD1. V was clipped by 7 bases and J by 3 bases; unmatched bases: 5. The length of the CDR3 is 15 residues. CDR1 is ENHRY, CDR2 SYGVKD, per germline. The chain's CDR3 is CAITGTGDDTGELFF. The CDR3 coding sequence is TGTGCCATCACCGGGACAGGGGACGACACCGGGGAGCTGTTTTTT.

The chain carries TRBV5-1 and TRBJ1-3; weak D call: TRBD1 (5 bases). The CDR3 runs 14 residues. V was pared by 1 base and J by 9 bases, with 14 bases between. Germline V CDR1 and CDR2: SGHRS, YFSETQ. The CDR3 DNA reads as TGCGCCAGCAGCTTGAGGGGACCCGGTGGCACCATATATTTT. Translated: CASSLRGPGGTIYF. The complete variable domain, with remaining parts taken from reference TRBV5-1 and TRBJ1-3, reads KAGVTQTPRYLIKTRGQQVTLSCSPISGHRSVSWYQQTPGQGLQFLFEYFSETQRNKGNFPGRFSGRQFSNSRSEMNVSTLELGDSALYLCASSLRGPGGTIYFGEGSWLTVV.

This clone was detected only once. CDR3 DNA: TGTGCCAGCAGCTTAGGGACTAGCGGGACCACAGATACGCAGTATTTT. Its protein is CASSLGTSGTTDTQYF. The gene calls are TRBV7-6 and TRBJ2-3; TRBD2 matches 12 bases. The length of the CDR3 is 16 residues. J was trimmed by 2 bases and V by 1 base; bases with no gene match: 1. The germline CDR1 and CDR2 sequences are SGHVS and FNYEAQ.

This clone has at least ten counts. The chain carries TRBV9 and TRBJ1-6; D uncertain. V was cut by 0 bases and J by 8 bases, with 15 bases left in between. In germline, CDR1 is SGDLS, CDR2 YYNGEE. The CDR3 is 16 amino acids. Written as DNA, the CDR3 is TGTGCCAGCAGCGTAGGCCGCGGTGTGTCTTATTCACCCCTCCACTTT. It specifies CASSVGRGVSYSPLHF.

This clone was counted ten times or more. The chain joins TRBV30 to TRBJ2-1; D is undetermined. CDR3 size: 14 residues. Germline CDR1 GTSNPN, CDR2 SVGIG (reference sequence). The germline V and J ends were trimmed by 1 base and 5 bases, with 12 bases remaining between them. The CDR3 coding sequence is TGTGCCTGGAGTGGTACCTTGGTGCACAATGAGCAGTTCTTC. This codes for CAWSGTLVHNEQFF.

The chain carries TRBV6-5 and TRBJ2-1, with D tentatively TRBD1 (5 bases). With 0 bases removed from V and 8 bases from J, the gap between germline ends came to 14 bases. In germline, CDR1 is MNHEY, CDR2 SVGAGI. The CDR3 loop spans 15 amino acids. The CDR3 sequence is CASSYSLRGWDEQFF. CDR3 nucleotide sequence: TGTGCCAGCAGTTACTCTTTAAGGGGATGGGATGAGCAGTTCTTC.

This chain joins TRBV6-6 and TRBJ2-1; 7 positions match TRBD2. In germline, CDR1 is MNHNY, CDR2 SVGAGI (reference sequence). V lost 7 bases to trimming and J lost 11 bases; unmatched junction nucleotides: 5. The CDR3 runs 11 residues. The CDR3 spells CASTMGGKQFF. CDR3 DNA sequence: TGTGCCAGCACCATGGGAGGGAAGCAGTTCTTC.

This rearrangement joins TRBV4-3 to TRBJ2-7; no reliable D call. V gave up 2 bases and J gave up 3 bases, with 11 bases separating them. The CDR3 length is 14 residues. Germline V gene lookup returns CDR1 LGHNA and CDR2 YSLEER. Here the CDR3 DNA reads TGCGCCAGCAGCCAATACGCCCCGAGCTACGAGCAGTACTTC. It codes for CASSQYAPSYEQYF.

The chain joins TRBV5-1 to TRBJ2-5; tentatively, D is TRBD1 (5 bases). Trimming left V 5 bases short and J 2 bases short, with 10 bases between. CDR1 and CDR2 (germline): SGHRS, YFSETQ. This CDR3 spans 13 amino acids. The CDR3 DNA follows: TGCGCCAGCAGACGACAGATTCAAGAGACCCAGTACTTC. This encodes CASRRQIQETQYF.

The CDR3 is CASSVVSGPGGGYTF. CDR3 DNA: TGTGCCAGCAGCGTAGTATCAGGCCCTGGGGGTGGCTACACCTTC. The chain joins TRBV9 to TRBJ1-2; tentatively, D is TRBD1 (5 bases). CDR1 is SGDLS, CDR2 YYNGEE, per germline. Trimming left V 0 bases short and J 7 bases short, with 16 bases between. The CDR3 is made up of 15 amino acids.

This chain connects TRBV6-5 to TRBJ1-1, with 8 bases fitting TRBD1. Trimming removed 2 bases from V and 4 bases from J; junction bases left unmatched: 3. CDR3 length equals 14 residues. Per germline, CDR1 MNHEY and CDR2 SVGAGI. This CDR3 is CASSYQGAITEAFF. In nucleotides, the CDR3 is TGTGCCAGCAGTTACCAGGGGGCGATCACTGAAGCTTTCTTT.

The chain employs TRBV6-1 and TRBJ2-6; D might be TRBD1 (7 bases). The CDR3 covers 19 residues. V shed 2 bases and J shed 0 bases, with 17 bases lying between them. Germline-derived CDR1 and CDR2 are MNHNS and SASEGT. The CDR3 protein is CASSERSPGDSSGANVLTF. In DNA, the CDR3 is TGTGCCAGCAGTGAACGCTCTCCGGGGGACAGCTCTGGGGCCAACGTCCTGACTTTC.

The V and J genes are TRBV4-3 and TRBJ1-6; 7 nucleotides line up with TRBD1. Germline lookup yields CDR1 LGHNA and CDR2 YSLEER. The trim removed 1 base at V and 7 bases at J, leaving 13 bases unmatched. The CDR3 loop spans 18 amino acids. CDR3 sequence reads: CASSQVFDYHRGNSPLHF. CDR3 coding DNA: TGCGCCAGCAGCCAAGTATTCGATTATCACAGGGGCAATTCACCCCTCCACTTT.

In this sample, this clone turned up many times. The chain recombines TRBV6-5 with TRBJ2-7; 10 bases agree with TRBD1. The V segment lost 6 bases and the J segment 3 bases; nucleotides outside the gene matches: 8. The CDR3 consists of 15 residues. Germline V gene lookup returns CDR1 MNHEY and CDR2 SVGAGI. CDR3 sequence (DNA): TGTGCCAGCAGGTCCGGGACAGGGGTTATCTACGAGCAGTACTTC. The encoded protein is CASRSGTGVIYEQYF.

The chain employs TRBV5-1 and TRBJ2-7; D uncertain. V dropped 1 base and J dropped 3 bases, with 11 bases sitting between them. This CDR3 spans 14 amino acids. Germline lookup yields CDR1 SGHRS and CDR2 YFSETQ. The CDR3 region is CASSLLRGDYEQYF. The CDR3 DNA reads as TGCGCCAGCAGCTTGCTCAGAGGAGACTACGAGCAGTACTTC.

This chain joins TRBV9 and TRBJ2-1, with 7 bases lining up with TRBD1. Trimming at V came to 2 bases and at J to 0 bases, leaving 5 bases not matched to a gene. Germline lookup yields CDR1 SGDLS and CDR2 YYNGEE. The CDR3 length is 16 residues. CDR3 coding DNA: TGTGCCAGCAGCGTCCCCCGGGACAGCTCCTACAATGAGCAGTTCTTC. It is translated as CASSVPRDSSYNEQFF.

The chain couples TRBV2 to TRBJ1-1, with D possibly TRBD1 on 5 matching bases. Trimming shortened V by 7 bases and J by 1 base, and 7 bases separated the two germline ends. In germline, CDR1 is SNHLY, CDR2 FYNNEI. The CDR3 extends over 12 amino acids. This CDR3 reads CASTGENTEAFF. The DNA of the CDR3 is TGTGCCAGCACGGGGGAGAACACTGAAGCTTTCTTT.

The V gene is TRBV7-9, the J gene TRBJ1-6; D possibly corresponds to TRBD1 (5 bases). V was trimmed by 1 base and J by 9 bases, leaving 16 bases between them. The CDR3 length is 16 residues. Germline V lookup: CDR1 SEHNR, CDR2 FQNEAQ (reference sequence). The CDR3 bases are TGTGCCAGCAGCTTAGGGTTGGAGGGGTTGGCTTCACCCCTCCACTTT. Its translation: CASSLGLEGLASPLHF.

The rearrangement uses TRBV7-9 and TRBJ2-5, with D tentatively TRBD1 (6 bases). Germline V gene sequence: CDR1 SEHNR, CDR2 FQNEAQ (reference sequence). The germline V and J ends were trimmed by 5 bases and 2 bases, with 18 bases remaining between them. This CDR3 is built from 16 residues. The CDR3 DNA follows: TGTGCCAGCAGCCCCACTGTGGGGGCTGAGCAAGAGACCCAGTACTTC. Residues: CASSPTVGAEQETQYF.

The chain is built from TRBV27 and TRBJ1-1; no firm D call. The CDR3 sequence is 13 residues long. Germline CDR1 reads MNHEY; CDR2 reads SMNVEV (reference sequence). Trimming removed 0 bases from V and 1 base from J, with 3 bases in between. This chain's CDR3 is CASSLSANTEAFF. CDR3 DNA sequence: TGTGCCAGCAGTTTATCGGCGAACACTGAAGCTTTCTTT.

The chain employs TRBV5-4 and TRBJ1-2; D call uncertain. Per germline, CDR1 SGHNT and CDR2 YYREEE (reference sequence). The V gene lost 0 bases and the J gene lost 3 bases, with 9 bases spanning the gap. This CDR3 contains 14 residues. DNA of the CDR3: TGTGCCAGCAGCTTGGCCCCAGCCTACTATGGCTACACCTTC. Translation gives CASSLAPAYYGYTF.

The chain links TRBV9 to TRBJ2-7, with D perhaps TRBD2 (6 bases). Trimming removed 3 bases at V and 0 bases at J, with 13 bases between. The CDR3 length is 15 residues. Germline V gene sequence: CDR1 SGDLS, CDR2 YYNGEE. The CDR3, as DNA: TGTGCCAGCAGCGGCCGGGGGATCGACTCCTACGAGCAGTACTTC. Its translation: CASSGRGIDSYEQYF.

This chain joins TRBV18 and TRBJ2-7; 13 nucleotides align to TRBD2. The germline V gene has CDR1 KGHSH and CDR2 LQKENI. The CDR3 length is 18 residues. The junction had 13 bases not matched to a gene; V was cut back by 4 bases and J by 4 bases. The CDR3 nucleotides read TGTGCCAGCTCACACCTTAGTCGGACTAGCGGGAGCCAGTACGAGCAGTACTTC. Residues: CASSHLSRTSGSQYEQYF.

Judged by abundance, this clone is medium-sized. V is TRBV5-4 and J is TRBJ2-5; D is unclear. The CDR3 runs to 13 residues. Germline lookup yields CDR1 SGHNT and CDR2 YYREEE (reference sequence). With 3 bases removed from V and 4 bases from J, the gap between germline ends came to 10 bases. CDR3 protein: CASSSWGSETQYF. The CDR3 bases are TGTGCCAGCAGCTCATGGGGTTCAGAGACCCAGTACTTC.

The CDR3 DNA is TGTGCCTGGAGTGCGACAGGGATCAGTTCACCCCTCCACTTT. The encoded protein is CAWSATGISSPLHF. The chain recombines TRBV30 with TRBJ1-6; TRBD1 agrees at 7 bases. From germline, CDR1 is GTSNPN and CDR2 SVGIG (reference sequence). The trim removed 1 base at V and 9 bases at J, leaving 6 bases unmatched. The CDR3 contains 14 residues.

The rearrangement links TRBV11-2 to TRBJ2-6, with D hard to call. V lost 1 base and J lost 6, with 7 bases in between. The CDR3 runs 14 residues. Germline CDR1 is SGHAT and CDR2 is FQNNGV. CDR3 region: CASSLVQVANVLTF. For the CDR3, the DNA is TGTGCCAGCAGCTTAGTTCAGGTGGCCAACGTCCTGACTTTC.

This sequence joins TRBV7-9 and TRBJ2-1; D is undetermined. Germline CDR1 reads SEHNR; CDR2 reads FQNEAQ (reference sequence). This CDR3 contains 11 residues. Deletions cut 6 bases from V and 10 bases from J, with 10 bases between. The CDR3 region has the DNA TGTGCCAGCAGTCCTGGGTTCGAGCAGTTCTTC. Protein sequence: CASSPGFEQFF.